These 18 T cell receptor beta chains were all obtained from the same sample, sequenced in a study of OX40 agonist ivuxolimab in advanced cancers. Library method: the immunoSEQ multiplex PCR assay. TCRdb carries this immuneACCESS record with in-frame sequences only. Its versions omit some clonotypes, under half of them owing to an unresolved V gene in the studies checked, with the rest unexplained. Recorded for this sample are tens of thousands of clones; about 85% of them occurred a single time. About 4% of the sample belongs to the ten largest clones. The specimen comprised CD4+ or CD8+ T cells sorted from blood, sampled in a trial of the OX40 agonist ivuxolimab. The receptor source for this set is an adult with an advanced solid tumor such as melanoma, head and neck, liver or kidney cancer.

In its sample, this clone was seen a few times. The gene calls are TRBV6-5 and TRBJ2-6; the D is unclear. V was cut by 8 bases and J by 2 bases, with 7 bases left in between. CDR3 length: 13 residues. Per the germline V gene, CDR1 is MNHEY and CDR2 is SVGAGI. The CDR3 nucleotides read TGTGCCAGCCGTACGGCTGGGGCCAACGTCCTGACTTTC. Translating it yields CASRTAGANVLTF.

The chain carries TRBV5-1 and TRBJ1-4; D unresolved. CDR1 and CDR2 from the germline V gene are SGHRS and YFSETQ. There are 15 residues in the CDR3. The V end was cut by 2 bases, the J end by 0 bases, with 8 bases between. Written as DNA, the CDR3 is TGCGCCAGCAGCTTCAATACTGCAACTAATGAAAAACTGTTTTTT. This sequence encodes CASSFNTATNEKLFF.

For this clone: The junction shows a germline mismatch at one end, possibly a read error. Other DNA sequences from this sample encode an identical CDR3 as well. J is TRBJ1-4 and V is TRBV15; possible D gene TRBD1, 5 bases. Germline CDR1 LNHNV, CDR2 YYDKDF (reference sequence). The CDR3 spans 15 residues. The chain's CDR3 is CATSALDSRRGKLFF. In DNA, the CDR3 is TGTGCCACCAGCGCCTTAGACTCGAGGAGGGGAAAACTATTTTTT.

This chain joins TRBV27 and TRBJ2-1; 12 bases match TRBD2. There are 17 residues in the CDR3. The junction had 13 bases not matched to a gene; V was cut back by 4 bases and J by 9 bases. The germline V gene encodes CDR1 MNHEY and CDR2 SMNVEV (reference sequence). The CDR3 loop is CASSSPSLAGGPPEQFF. The CDR3, as DNA: TGTGCCAGCAGTTCGCCGAGCCTAGCGGGAGGGCCCCCTGAGCAGTTCTTC.

The chain carries TRBV28 and TRBJ2-7; D may be TRBD2 (6 bases). V was pared by 6 bases and J by 3 bases, with 15 bases between. CDR3 length: 14 residues. Germline values: CDR1 MDHEN, CDR2 SYDVKM. DNA of the CDR3: TGTGCCAGCAGGGAGGGGAGTAGGGGCTACGAGCAGTACTTC. This sequence encodes CASREGSRGYEQYF.

The chain links TRBV5-6 to TRBJ2-1; possibly TRBD1 or TRBD2 for D (5 bases each). Germline V gene lookup returns CDR1 SGHDT and CDR2 YYEEEE. The V gene lost 4 bases and the J gene lost 8 bases, with 19 bases spanning the gap. This CDR3 has 15 residues. This CDR3 reads CASSPGTATGDEQFF. CDR3 coding DNA: TGTGCCAGCAGCCCCGGGACCGCCACCGGGGATGAGCAGTTCTTC.

Comment on this clone: An end of the junction differs from the germline gene, which may be a read error. V and J are TRBV7-7 and TRBJ2-7; D gene unclear. This CDR3 has 13 residues. The germline gives CDR1 SSHAT, CDR2 FNYEAQ (reference sequence). This CDR3 is CASSSGFGDEQYF. CDR3 bases: TGTGCTAGCAGCTCCGGGTTCGGAGACGAGCAGTACTTC.

The rearrangement uses TRBV5-8 and TRBJ2-7, with D uncertain. The V end was cut by 4 bases, the J end by 4 bases, with 21 bases between. Germline CDR1 and CDR2: SGHTS and YDEGEE. The CDR3 is 16 amino acids. The CDR3, as DNA: TGTGCCAGCAGCCCTAACCACGGGCCCGAGACTTACGAGCAGTACTTC. It codes for CASSPNHGPETYEQYF.

Here the CDR3 reads CASSPEKNQPQHF. The CDR3 DNA follows: TGCGCCAGCAGCCCAGAGAAGAATCAGCCCCAGCATTTT. The V gene is TRBV4-1, the J gene TRBJ1-5; D is uncertain. Germline lookup yields CDR1 MGHRA and CDR2 YSYEKL. The CDR3 consists of 13 residues. The V end lost 4 bases, the J end lost 4 bases, and 8 bases lay between the germline ends.

The genes are TRBV4-1 and TRBJ2-3; unclear D gene. Trimming removed 3 bases from V and 8 bases from J, with 15 bases in between. This CDR3 is built from 14 residues. Germline CDR1 and CDR2: MGHRA and YSYEKL. The DNA of the CDR3 is TGCGCCAGCAGCCAGACCTACTTTGGAACTACGCAGTATTTT. Translating gives CASSQTYFGTTQYF.

This chain uses TRBV6-4 with TRBJ1-1; D remains unclear. The CDR3 has 14 amino acids. Germline CDR1 reads MRHNA; CDR2 reads SNTAGT. Deletions cut 8 bases from V and 1 base from J, with 14 bases between. CDR3 amino acids: CASRSHNTNTEAFF. CDR3 DNA: TGTGCCAGCCGAAGCCACAATACGAACACTGAAGCTTTCTTT.

The chain employs TRBV6-1 and TRBJ2-5, with 9 bases fitting TRBD1. The CDR3 is 14 amino acids. V gave up 10 bases and J gave up 4 bases; unmatched junction bases: 10. Germline V gene lookup returns CDR1 MNHNS and CDR2 SASEGT. CDR3 amino acids: CATPGTGTAETQYF. The CDR3 nucleotides are TGTGCCACCCCCGGGACAGGGACCGCAGAGACCCAGTACTTC.

This rearrangement joins TRBV19 to TRBJ2-3, with 8 bases fitting TRBD1. The CDR3 loop spans 15 amino acids. Germline CDR1 reads LNHDA; CDR2 reads SQIVND (reference sequence). With V trimmed by 10 bases and J by 7 bases, 16 bases remained unmatched. Here the CDR3 reads CATKSDREFPYTQYF. The CDR3 DNA is TGTGCCACCAAATCGGACAGGGAATTCCCCTATACGCAGTATTTT.

This chain connects TRBV7-3 to TRBJ2-2; D is undetermined. In germline, CDR1 is SGHTA, CDR2 FQGTGA. The CDR3 length is 14 residues. Trimming removed 0 bases from V and 6 bases from J, with 8 bases in between. CDR3 sequence (DNA): TGTGCCAGCAGCTTAACCCTCTCCTCCGGGGAGCTGTTTTTT. Translating it yields CASSLTLSSGELFF.

The chain couples TRBV30 to TRBJ2-7; TRBD1 or TRBD2 may be the D gene (5 bases each). Trimming pared 3 bases from V and 4 bases from J, leaving 19 bases between. The CDR3 covers 15 residues. Germline V gene data show CDR1 as GTSNPN and CDR2 as SVGIG (reference sequence). CDR3 in amino acids: CAWSLPWDGLYEQYF. The CDR3 region has the DNA TGTGCCTGGAGCCTACCTTGGGACGGCCTATACGAGCAGTACTTC.

The chain carries TRBV7-9 and TRBJ2-4; D is uncertain. V lost 3 bases and J lost 0, with 21 bases in between. The CDR3 loop spans 19 amino acids. The germline gives CDR1 SEHNR, CDR2 FQNEAQ (reference sequence). The CDR3 spells CASSFPLGPTNSAKNIQYF. CDR3 in DNA: TGTGCCAGCAGCTTTCCTCTAGGGCCCACTAATTCAGCCAAAAACATTCAGTACTTC.

The V call is TRBV18, the J call TRBJ2-1; D remains ambiguous. Looked up from germline, CDR1 is KGHSH and CDR2 is LQKENI. CDR3 size: 12 residues. Trimming removed 4 bases at V and 13 bases at J, with 14 bases between. CDR3 DNA sequence: TGTGCCAGCTCACGGTTTGAAGAGGTTCAGTTCTTC. Residues: CASSRFEEVQFF.

The J gene is TRBJ1-4, the V gene TRBV5-1; D is uncertain. This CDR3 comprises 13 residues. Trimming left V 5 bases short and J 8 bases short, with 13 bases between. Germline CDR1 is SGHRS and CDR2 is YFSETQ. In DNA form, the CDR3 reads TGCGCCAGCAGGTCAGAGGGAGCAGAAAAACTGTTTTTT. Its protein is CASRSEGAEKLFF.